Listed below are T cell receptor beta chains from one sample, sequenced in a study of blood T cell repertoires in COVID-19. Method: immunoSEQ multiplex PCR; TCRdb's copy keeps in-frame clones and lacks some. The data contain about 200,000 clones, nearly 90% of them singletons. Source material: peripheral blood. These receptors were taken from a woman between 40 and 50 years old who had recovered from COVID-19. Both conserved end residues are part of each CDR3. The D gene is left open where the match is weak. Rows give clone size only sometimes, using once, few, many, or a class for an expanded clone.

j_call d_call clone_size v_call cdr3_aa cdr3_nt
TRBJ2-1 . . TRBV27 CASSPRTPTYNEQFF TGTGCCAGCAGTCCCAGGACACCAACCTACAATGAGCAGTTCTTC
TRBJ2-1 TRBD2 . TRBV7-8 CASIGPGLAENYNEQFF TGTGCCAGCATAGGTCCGGGGCTAGCGGAAAACTACAATGAGCAGTTCTTC
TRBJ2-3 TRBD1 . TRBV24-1 CATSDLGQGLKDTQYF TGTGCCACCAGTGATTTGGGACAGGGTTTGAAAGATACGCAGTATTTT
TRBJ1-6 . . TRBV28 CASSLPRDTSSPLHF TGTGCCAGCAGTCTTCCCCGGGACACATCTTCACCCCTCCACTTT
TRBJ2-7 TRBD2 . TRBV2 CASIGVPSGRGSEQYF TGTGCCAGCATTGGGGTCCCTAGCGGGAGGGGAAGTGAGCAGTACTTC
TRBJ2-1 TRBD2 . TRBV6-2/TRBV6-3 CASSSSGNYNEQFF TGTGCCAGCAGTTCCAGCGGGAACTACAATGAGCAGTTCTTC
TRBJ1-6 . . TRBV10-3 CAISESEGSPGSPLHF TGTGCCATCAGTGAGTCGGAGGGCAGTCCCGGTTCACCCCTCCACTTT
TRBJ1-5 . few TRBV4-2 CASSQTQGYNQPQHF TGTGCCAGCAGCCAAACTCAGGGGTACAATCAGCCCCAGCATTTT
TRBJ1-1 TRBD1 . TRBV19 CATYVTGQGYTEAFF TGTGCCACCTACGTAACGGGACAGGGGTACACTGAAGCTTTCTTT
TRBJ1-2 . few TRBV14 CASSPSGGFHGYTF TGTGCCAGCAGCCCCTCCGGAGGGTTCCATGGCTACACCTTC
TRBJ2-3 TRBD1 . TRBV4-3 CASSHQAGTGTDTQYF TGCGCCAGCAGCCACCAAGCCGGGACAGGGACAGATACGCAGTATTTT
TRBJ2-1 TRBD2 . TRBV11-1 CASSSRTSLSNEQFF TGTGCCAGCAGCTCCAGGACTAGTCTAAGTAATGAGCAGTTCTTC
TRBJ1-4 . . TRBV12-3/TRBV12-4 CASRLQGSKLFF TGTGCCAGCAGGCTCCAGGGTTCGAAACTGTTTTTT
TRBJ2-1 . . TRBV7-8 CASSAHRGGRDEQFF TGTGCCAGCAGCGCGCACAGGGGAGGCAGGGATGAGCAGTTCTTC
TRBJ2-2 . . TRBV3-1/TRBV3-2 CASSQEPGTNTGELFF TGTGCCAGCAGCCAAGAGCCGGGGACTAACACCGGGGAGCTGTTTTTT
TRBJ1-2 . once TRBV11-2 CASSRAGIYGYTF TGTGCCAGCAGCCGTGCAGGGATCTATGGCTACACCTTC
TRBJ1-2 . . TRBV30 CAWSVQGFHNGYTF TGTGCCTGGAGTGTACAGGGTTTTCATAATGGCTACACCTTC
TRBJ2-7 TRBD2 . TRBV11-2 CASSAGRGEGSYEQYF TGTGCCAGCAGCGCGGGCCGGGGGGAGGGTTCCTACGAGCAGTACTTC
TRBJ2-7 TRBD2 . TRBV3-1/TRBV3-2 CASSLGLAGTYYEQYF TGTGCCAGCAGCCTGGGACTAGCGGGCACCTACTACGAGCAGTACTTC
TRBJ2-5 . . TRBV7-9 CASSLVGAGAETQYF TGTGCCAGCAGCTTAGTGGGGGCAGGGGCGGAGACCCAGTACTTC
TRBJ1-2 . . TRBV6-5 CASSSQGNYGYTF TGTGCCAGCAGTTCCCAGGGGAACTATGGCTACACCTTC
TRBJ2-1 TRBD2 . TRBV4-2 CASSHPVAGVYNEQFF TGTGCCAGCAGCCACCCCGTAGCGGGAGTTTATAATGAGCAGTTCTTC
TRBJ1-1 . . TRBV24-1 CATSDPRGTEAFF TGTGCCACCAGTGACCCAAGGGGTACTGAAGCTTTCTTT
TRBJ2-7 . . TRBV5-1 CASRASSVDSYEQYF TGCGCCAGCAGGGCCTCTAGCGTCGACTCCTACGAGCAGTACTTC
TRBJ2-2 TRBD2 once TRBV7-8 CASSLTLAALPEELFF TGTGCCAGCAGCTTAACCCTAGCGGCTCTCCCTGAGGAGCTGTTTTTT
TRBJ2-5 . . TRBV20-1 CSARGTGAQYF TGCAGTGCTAGGGGTACCGGGGCCCAGTACTTC
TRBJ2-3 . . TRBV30 CAWSEGLNTDTQYF TGTGCCTGGAGTGAGGGGCTTAACACAGATACGCAGTATTTT
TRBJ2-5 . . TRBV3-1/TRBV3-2 CASSQVAGQETQYF TGTGCCAGCAGCCAAGTCGCCGGCCAAGAGACCCAGTACTTC
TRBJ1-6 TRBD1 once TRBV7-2 CASSFRQGRSYNSPLHF TGTGCCAGCAGCTTTCGACAGGGACGATCCTATAATTCACCCCTCCACTTT